This T cell receptor (beta chain) was profiled in a study of shared clonotypes between healthy human individuals. Template for every sorted-subset replicate PCR totaled approximately 0.2 ug DNA, roughly 30,000 T cell genomes. The method was immunoSEQ multiplex PCR; TCRdb's version includes in-frame clones alone and lacks a portion of them. The table shows 950,000 to 1,100,000 clones, with about 75% occurring only once. The CDR3 has 15 amino acids. CDR1 is ENHRY, CDR2 SYGVKD, per germline. Trimming cost V 8 bases and J 2 bases, with 18 bases left between them. Sequenced sample: memory CD4+ T cells sorted from blood. Subset indicated: CD45RA-negative fraction. The sequence came from a man between 18 and 29 years old in good health. The genes are TRBV10-3 and TRBJ2-5; a weak D match, TRBD1 (6 bases). CDR3 in amino acids: CAIQSGAGEQETQYF. The CDR3 nucleotides are TGTGCCATCCAAAGTGGCGCAGGGGAACAAGAGACCCAGTACTTC.